One TCR beta chain is described in this entry. In the authors' methods: Amplification of reference gene primers was used by the study to estimate nucleated cell counts. Only in-frame clones appear in the TCRdb table, and some are missing; sequencing was by immunoSEQ multiplex PCR. V and J calls and clone size are given by that table; D and trimming were obtained from the DNA. The sample has about 280,000 clones, approximately 85% seen once; the top ten hold approximately 8.5%. The sample belongs to a study of blood T cell repertoires in COVID-19. Study summary: Acute-phase and convalescent COVID-19 samples originated in the United States, Italy and Spain.

CDR1 is SEHNR, CDR2 FQNEAQ, per germline (reference sequence). The junction had 5 bases not matched to a gene; V was cut back by 3 bases and J by 5 bases. The CDR3 length is 15 residues. This sequence was found in a man between 18 and 35 years old with active or convalescent COVID-19. Sequences were obtained from peripheral blood. The chain is built from TRBV7-9 and TRBJ1-4; 8 bases are a match to TRBD1. CDR3 residues: CASSFWDRRNEKLFF. The CDR3 DNA reads TGTGCCAGCAGCTTTTGGGACAGGAGAAATGAAAAACTGTTTTTT.